This passage covers 13 T cell receptor beta chains from one sample sequenced in a study of blood T cell repertoires in COVID-19. Sequencing used immunoSEQ multiplex PCR; TCRdb keeps in-frame clones, though not all of them. The repertoire includes 200,000 to 300,000 clones, 65% to 90% of them detected once, and less than 6.5% sits in the top ten. Specimen: peripheral blood. The receptors originated from a man aged 50 to 60 with COVID-19, enrolled during active disease.

This clone was observed a few times. The CDR3 is CASSESEGPPNQPQHF. CDR3 DNA sequence: TGTGCCAGCAGTGAATCGGAGGGGCCCCCCAATCAGCCCCAGCATTTT. The V call is TRBV25-1, the J call TRBJ1-5, with a tentative D call TRBD1 (5 bases). CDR3 length: 16 amino acids. Germline V CDR1 and CDR2: MGHDK, SYGVNS. Trimming shortened V by 1 base and J by 3 bases, and 13 bases separated the two germline ends.

The chain uses TRBV18 and TRBJ2-2; D unclear. Germline V CDR1 and CDR2: KGHSH, LQKENI. This CDR3 spans 14 amino acids. V was clipped by 2 bases and J by 7 bases, with 11 bases between them. The CDR3 nucleotides are TGTGCCAGCTCACCAAGCTATCCCCTCGGGGAGCTGTTTTTT. Its translation is CASSPSYPLGELFF. Full variable domain (rest looked up from reference TRBV18 and TRBJ2-2): NAGVMQNPRHLVRRRGQEARLRCSPMKGHSHVYWYRQLPEEGLKFMVYLQKENIIDESGMPKERFSAEFPKEGPSILRIQQVVRGDSAAYFCASSPSYPLGELFFGEGSRLTVL.

V usage is TRBV24-1 and J usage is TRBJ2-5; D not certain. Germline V gives CDR1 KGHDR, CDR2 SFDVKD. V was shortened by 10 bases and J by 0 bases, with 11 bases between the two germline ends. The CDR3 covers 13 residues. The DNA of the CDR3 is TGTGCCACACGGCCAGACAACCAAGAGACCCAGTACTTC. Protein sequence: CATRPDNQETQYF.

On this clone itself: In the same sample, other DNA sequences code for this CDR3. The CDR3 is CASTRDSSYNEQFF. The CDR3 DNA is TGTGCCAGTACCAGGGACAGCTCCTACAATGAGCAGTTCTTC. The chain has TRBV19 and TRBJ2-1, with 7 bases lining up with TRBD1. CDR1 and CDR2 from the germline V gene are LNHDA and SQIVND (reference sequence). This CDR3 region has 14 residues. V lost 7 bases to trimming and J lost 0 bases; unmatched junction nucleotides: 3.

The table lists this clone with a count of one. V is TRBV6-5 and J is TRBJ1-5; the D gene is possibly TRBD1 (6 bases). CDR3 length equals 13 residues. Per the germline V gene, CDR1 is MNHEY and CDR2 is SVGAGI. V was cut by 6 bases and J by 3 bases, with 9 bases left in between. In nucleotides, the CDR3 is TGTGCCAGCAGACAGGGTTACAATCAGCCCCAGCATTTT. It codes for CASRQGYNQPQHF.

The V and J genes are TRBV6-2 or TRBV6-3 and TRBJ1-2; 8 positions match TRBD1. The CDR3 runs to 13 residues. Germline V gene data show CDR1 as MNHEY and CDR2 as SVGEGT. Germline trimming cut 4 bases from V and 8 bases from J; bases unmatched to any gene: 6. The CDR3 DNA is TGTGCCAGCAGTTGGACAGGGAATCGGGGCTACACCTTC. Translation: CASSWTGNRGYTF.

The rearrangement joins TRBV7-2 to TRBJ1-3; D is undetermined. The CDR3 covers 14 residues. The germline gives CDR1 SGHTA, CDR2 FQGNSA. V dropped 5 bases and J dropped 9 bases, with 17 bases sitting between them. The CDR3 sequence is CASSADKTVVTIYF. As DNA, the CDR3 is TGTGCCAGCAGCGCAGACAAGACCGTAGTCACCATATATTTT.

The chain is built from TRBV27 and TRBJ1-1, with TRBD1 matching 9 bases. The CDR3 totals 15 residues. J lost 1 base, V lost 5 bases, and 5 bases had no gene match. CDR1 and CDR2 from the germline V gene are MNHEY and SMNVEV (reference sequence). CDR3 residues: CASSPGDRENTEAFF. CDR3 sequence (DNA): TGTGCCAGCAGTCCTGGGGACAGGGAGAACACTGAAGCTTTCTTT.

This chain links TRBV6-5 with TRBJ2-3, with a tentative D call TRBD2 (6 bases). CDR1 MNHEY and CDR2 SVGAGI come from the germline V gene. This CDR3 is 15 amino acids long. With 5 bases removed from V and 2 bases from J, the gap between germline ends came to 14 bases. The CDR3 nucleotides are TGTGCCAGCAGTACTCAGGGACTTAACACAGATACGCAGTATTTT. This translates into CASSTQGLNTDTQYF.

V is TRBV7-3 and J is TRBJ2-3, with D perhaps matching TRBD2 (6 bases). This CDR3 comprises 13 residues. V was pared by 2 bases and J by 7 bases, with 10 bases between. Germline V lookup: CDR1 SGHTA, CDR2 FQGTGA. The CDR3 loop reads CASSLSGEYTQYF. The CDR3 coding sequence is TGTGCCAGCAGCTTATCGGGGGAATATACGCAGTATTTT.

The chain uses TRBV5-5 and TRBJ1-4; D might be TRBD1 (5 bases). The germline CDR1 and CDR2 sequences are SGHKS and YYEKEE (reference sequence). CDR3 length: 15 residues. Trimming took 0 bases from V and 7 from J, leaving 13 bases between them. CDR3 in DNA: TGTGCCAGCAGCTTGGTCCAGGACACCGCTGAAAAACTGTTTTTT. This sequence encodes CASSLVQDTAEKLFF. Full variable domain (outside the CDR3, taken from reference TRBV5-5 and TRBJ1-4): DAGVTQSPTHLIKTRGQQVTLRCSPISGHKSVSWYQQVLGQGPQFIFQYYEKEERGRGNFPDRFSARQFPNYSSELNVNALLLGDSALYLCASSLVQDTAEKLFFGSGTQLSVL.

V and J are TRBV4-3 and TRBJ2-1; D not certain. From germline, CDR1 is LGHNA and CDR2 YSLEER. Trimming cost V 0 bases and J 2 bases, with 8 bases left between them. This CDR3 contains 15 residues. The CDR3 sequence is CASSQERGTYNEQFF. The CDR3 region has the DNA TGCGCCAGCAGCCAAGAACGCGGTACCTACAATGAGCAGTTCTTC.

The chain recombines TRBV11-2 with TRBJ1-1, with TRBD1 identical over 9 bases. The CDR3 is 15 amino acids. V shed 3 bases and J 4 bases; nucleotides not matched to a gene: 6. Looked up from germline, CDR1 is SGHAT and CDR2 is FQNNGV. The CDR3 nucleotides read TGTGCCAGCAGCTTGGACAGGGGAAGAGGCACTGAAGCTTTCTTT. Its protein product is CASSLDRGRGTEAFF.